These 25 T cell receptor beta chains originate from one sample sequenced in a study of blood T cell repertoires in COVID-19. Profiled with immunoSEQ multiplex PCR; TCRdb holds only in-frame clones, not every one. Seen here are approximately 440,000 clones, about 92% observed once, and the top ten hold 0.6%. The sequencing sample was made of PBMCs or T cells enriched from blood (not recorded which). Every receptor here comes from a man younger than 30 who had recovered from COVID-19.

The genes are TRBV9 and TRBJ2-2, with D maybe TRBD2 (5 bases). V was clipped by 1 base and J by 0 bases, with 10 bases between them. Germline loops: CDR1 SGDLS, CDR2 YYNGEE. This CDR3 has 16 residues. The CDR3 coding sequence is TGTGCCAGCAGCGTACGCATCGGGACGAACACCGGGGAGCTGTTTTTT. Protein product: CASSVRIGTNTGELFF.

The chain has TRBV2 and TRBJ1-6; the match to TRBD1 covers 7 bases. Looked up from germline, CDR1 is SNHLY and CDR2 is FYNNEI. The CDR3 contains 14 residues. The trim removed 6 bases at V and 4 bases at J, leaving 3 bases unmatched. The CDR3: CASSIRGYNSPLHF. For the CDR3, the DNA is TGTGCCAGCAGCATCAGGGGGTATAATTCACCCCTCCACTTT.

In its sample, this clone was seen a few times. The V and J genes are TRBV30 and TRBJ2-7, with TRBD1 identical over 7 bases. The CDR3 extends over 12 amino acids. The germline gives CDR1 GTSNPN, CDR2 SVGIG (reference sequence). V gave up 5 bases and J gave up 2 bases; unmatched junction bases: 3. In nucleotides, the CDR3 is TGTGCCTGGGCACAGGGGCCCTACGAGCAGTACTTC. Encoded protein: CAWAQGPYEQYF.

With respect to this clone: Within the sample, other DNA sequences also encode this same CDR3. The gene calls are TRBV18 and TRBJ1-4; 9 bases match TRBD1. Germline V gives CDR1 KGHSH, CDR2 LQKENI. Trimming took 3 bases from V and 4 from J; bases not matched to a gene: 3. The CDR3 covers 15 residues. As DNA, the CDR3 is TGTGCCAGCTCACCTCCGGGACAGGGTAATGAAAAACTGTTTTTT. Translating it yields CASSPPGQGNEKLFF.

The V gene is TRBV19, the J gene TRBJ2-2; 9 bases align to TRBD1. CDR3 length: 16 residues. V was clipped by 3 bases and J by 5 bases; unmatched bases: 7. Germline V gene data show CDR1 as LNHDA and CDR2 as SQIVND (reference sequence). CDR3 protein: CASSIGTGRGTGELFF. CDR3 coding DNA: TGTGCCAGTAGTATTGGGACAGGGCGGGGGACCGGGGAGCTGTTTTTT.

The CDR3 region is CASSLVQLTSYNEQFF. Here the CDR3 DNA reads TGCGCCAGCAGCTTGGTTCAGTTAACCTCCTACAATGAGCAGTTCTTC. The rearrangement joins TRBV5-1 to TRBJ2-1, with D hard to call. CDR1 and CDR2 from the germline V gene are SGHRS and YFSETQ. Trimming shortened V by 0 bases and J by 0 bases, and 10 bases separated the two germline ends. The CDR3 sequence is 16 residues long.

This clone was recorded only once. The rearrangement joins TRBV7-9 to TRBJ2-1; 12 bases fit TRBD2. Germline-derived CDR1 and CDR2 are SEHNR and FQNEAQ (reference sequence). CDR3 length: 15 amino acids. Trimming cost V 5 bases and J 9 bases; bases outside gene matches: 8. CDR3 protein: CASSAGLAGPGEQFF. For the CDR3, the DNA is TGTGCCAGCAGCGCGGGACTAGCGGGCCCAGGTGAGCAGTTCTTC. Drawing the rest from reference TRBV7-9 and TRBJ2-1, the complete variable domain is DTGVSQNPRHKITKRGQNVTFRCDPISEHNRLYWYRQTLGQGPEFLTYFQNEAQLEKSRLLSDRFSAERPKGSFSTLEIQRTEQGDSAMYLCASSAGLAGPGEQFFGPGTRLTVL.

The CDR3 DNA sequence: TGCGCCAGTTCTAGGAGTAGTTACAATGAGCAGTTCTTC. Translated: CASSRSSYNEQFF. The chain carries TRBV10-1 and TRBJ2-1; D not resolved. Germline lookup yields CDR1 WNHNN and CDR2 SYGVQD (reference sequence). V was clipped by 9 bases and J by 4 bases, with 13 bases between them. This CDR3 has 13 residues.

The V and J genes are TRBV6-6 and TRBJ2-3; the D gene is possibly TRBD1 (6 bases). Germline assignment: CDR1 MNHNY and CDR2 SVGAGI (reference sequence). V lost 7 bases to trimming and J lost 2 bases, with 10 bases between them. The CDR3 length is 13 residues. DNA for the CDR3: TGTGCCAGCAAAACAGGGTTCACAGATACGCAGTATTTT. It encodes CASKTGFTDTQYF.

This clone was seen just once. As DNA, the CDR3 is TGTGCCAGCAGCCGTCGAGCAACTAATGAAAAACTGTTTTTT. Amino acids: CASSRRATNEKLFF. V is TRBV14 and J is TRBJ1-4; no reliable D call. V lost 4 bases, J lost 0 bases, and 6 bases lay in between. From germline, CDR1 is SGHDN and CDR2 FVKESK. The CDR3 covers 14 residues.

The V call is TRBV11-3, the J call TRBJ2-2; possible D gene TRBD2, 6 bases. V was trimmed by 1 base and J by 6 bases, leaving 9 bases between them. This CDR3 is built from 14 residues. Germline CDR1 is SGHNT and CDR2 is YENEEA. The CDR3: CASSLGGAAGELFF. In DNA, the CDR3 is TGTGCCAGCAGCTTAGGCGGGGCGGCCGGGGAGCTGTTTTTT. Drawing the rest from reference TRBV11-3 and TRBJ2-2, the complete variable domain is EAGVVQSPRYKIIEKKQPVAFWCNPISGHNTLYWYLQNLGQGPELLIRYENEEAVDDSQLPKDRFSAERLKGVDSTLKIQPAELGDSAVYLCASSLGGAAGELFFGEGSRLTVL.

The J gene is TRBJ1-5, the V gene TRBV28, with TRBD1 as a possible D gene (6 bases). CDR1 is MDHEN, CDR2 SYDVKM, per germline. CDR3 length: 15 residues. The V end lost 7 bases, the J end lost 3 bases, and 16 bases lay between the germline ends. The CDR3, as DNA: TGTGCCAGCAATCCGGCGGACAGAGACAATCAGCCCCAGCATTTT. Amino acid sequence: CASNPADRDNQPQHF.

This clone appeared once. CDR3 in amino acids: CASRRTEGNTEAFF. CDR3 DNA: TGCGCCAGCAGACGGACAGAAGGGAACACTGAAGCTTTCTTT. The chain uses TRBV10-2 and TRBJ1-1; D is possibly TRBD1 (6 bases). This CDR3 region has 14 residues. V dropped 6 bases and J dropped 1 base, with 12 bases sitting between them. Germline V CDR1 and CDR2: WSHSY, SAAADI.

This chain uses TRBV27 with TRBJ1-5; D is possibly TRBD1 (6 bases). The germline V and J ends were trimmed by 4 bases and 5 bases, with 9 bases remaining between them. The CDR3 has 13 residues. The germline gives CDR1 MNHEY, CDR2 SMNVEV (reference sequence). CDR3 sequence reads: CASSSTGYQPQHF. In DNA, the CDR3 is TGTGCCAGCAGTTCCACAGGGTATCAGCCCCAGCATTTT.

This clone was seen a single time. The rearrangement links TRBV7-3 to TRBJ1-1; TRBD1 agrees at 8 bases. CDR1 SGHTA and CDR2 FQGTGA come from the germline V gene. The CDR3 contains 14 residues. The V segment lost 4 bases and the J segment 3 bases; nucleotides outside the gene matches: 4. The CDR3 loop is CASSSTGVDTEAFF. In nucleotides, the CDR3 is TGTGCCAGCAGCTCGACAGGGGTTGACACTGAAGCTTTCTTT.

This chain uses TRBV7-9 with TRBJ1-1; D is uncertain. The germline V gene encodes CDR1 SEHNR and CDR2 FQNEAQ (reference sequence). V was cut by 10 bases and J by 1 base, with 19 bases left in between. The CDR3 runs 15 residues. CDR3 residues: CATWEVLQSNTEAFF. For the CDR3, the DNA is TGTGCCACCTGGGAGGTACTACAGTCGAACACTGAAGCTTTCTTT.

This clone was found once. The chain recombines TRBV15 with TRBJ1-5, with D uncertain. The CDR3 covers 15 residues. Germline loops: CDR1 LNHNV, CDR2 YYDKDF (reference sequence). V lost 4 bases and J lost 4, with 14 bases in between. CDR3 coding DNA: TGTGCCACCAGCATAAGTCGGGGAGGTAATCAGCCCCAGCATTTT. As protein: CATSISRGGNQPQHF.

V is TRBV7-2 and J is TRBJ1-1; 8 nucleotides match TRBD1. Trimming cost V 2 bases and J 2 bases; bases outside gene matches: 4. This CDR3 region has 15 residues. Germline CDR1 and CDR2: SGHTA and FQGNSA. CDR3: CASSLMGQVNTEAFF. For the CDR3, the DNA is TGTGCCAGCAGCTTAATGGGACAGGTAAACACTGAAGCTTTCTTT.

The rearrangement joins TRBV5-1 to TRBJ1-4, with 9 nucleotides matching TRBD1. The germline V gene encodes CDR1 SGHRS and CDR2 YFSETQ. This CDR3 comprises 15 residues. Losses at the gene ends were 6 bases for V and 5 bases for J; bases not matched to a gene: 8. This chain's CDR3 is CASKGQGMGNEKLFF. CDR3 sequence (DNA): TGCGCCAGCAAGGGACAGGGTATGGGGAATGAAAAACTGTTTTTT.

This clone was seen a single time. This chain uses TRBV16 with TRBJ1-1, with TRBD1 matching 8 bases. The ends lost 4 bases at V and 5 bases at J; junction bases unmatched: 9. Germline-derived CDR1 and CDR2 are KGHSY and FQNENV. The CDR3 is made up of 15 amino acids. CDR3 amino acids: CASSPDGQGITEAFF. In DNA form, the CDR3 reads TGTGCCAGCAGCCCTGATGGACAGGGTATAACTGAAGCTTTCTTT.

This chain joins TRBV18 and TRBJ1-5; perhaps TRBD1 as D (5 bases). The length of the CDR3 is 15 residues. Per germline, CDR1 KGHSH and CDR2 LQKENI. Trimming pared 0 bases from V and 5 bases from J, leaving 11 bases between. CDR3 DNA: TGTGCCAGCTCACCACCGGGGCAGGAAGATCAGCCCCAGCATTTT. Translation gives CASSPPGQEDQPQHF.

The chain couples TRBV5-1 to TRBJ2-1; 10 bases match TRBD2. The J segment lost 9 bases and the V segment lost 2 bases, leaving 5 bases of the junction unmatched. This CDR3 comprises 14 residues. CDR1 is SGHRS, CDR2 YFSETQ, per germline. This CDR3 reads CASSLAGGQGEQFF. As DNA, the CDR3 is TGCGCCAGCAGCTTAGCGGGGGGGCAGGGTGAGCAGTTCTTC.

CDR3 coding DNA: TGTGCCAGCAAACCTCTCCATTCGCGTAGCTCCTACGAGCAGTACTTC. Encoded protein: CASKPLHSRSSYEQYF. This chain links TRBV27 with TRBJ2-7; no clear D gene. The V end lost 7 bases, the J end lost 0 bases, and 19 bases lay between the germline ends. The CDR3 loop spans 16 amino acids. Germline CDR1 reads MNHEY; CDR2 reads SMNVEV (reference sequence).

This clone was seen only once. The CDR3 loop is CASSLSRRPSGNTIYF. Here the CDR3 DNA reads TGTGCCAGCAGCTTGTCCCGGAGACCCTCTGGAAACACCATATATTTT. The chain employs TRBV5-6 and TRBJ1-3, with D uncertain. Trimming took 1 base from V and 0 from J, leaving 11 bases between them. This CDR3 is built from 16 residues. Germline loops: CDR1 SGHDT, CDR2 YYEEEE. Full variable domain (missing parts from reference TRBV5-6 and TRBJ1-3): DAGVTQSPTHLIKTRGQQVTLRCSPKSGHDTVSWYQQALGQGPQFIFQYYEEEERQRGNFPDRFSGHQFPNYSSELNVNALLLGDSALYLCASSLSRRPSGNTIYFGEGSWLTVV.

This rearrangement joins TRBV20-1 to TRBJ2-3; 14 positions match TRBD2. With V trimmed by 3 bases and J by 1 base, 9 bases remained unmatched. The CDR3 sequence is 18 residues long. Germline V gene lookup returns CDR1 DFQATT and CDR2 SNEGSKA (reference sequence). The DNA of the CDR3 is TGCAGTGCTAGTGGGGGACTAGCGGGAGTAAAGGGCACAGATACGCAGTATTTT. Translated, it gives CSASGGLAGVKGTDTQYF.